The 10 T cell receptor beta chains below were found in one sample sequenced in a study of beta chain features in type 1 diabetes. TCRB transcripts that were expressed got sequenced, as all of the isolated RNA had been reverse transcribed. Sequencing was performed with immunoSEQ multiplex PCR; in TCRdb, only in-frame clones are kept and a portion is missing. The data contain 400,000 to 500,000 clones, approximately 15% of them singletons. Material for sequencing was naive CD4+ T cells from blood. These receptors were collected from a man aged 30-40 years in good health.

J is TRBJ1-5 and V is TRBV30; D not certain. Trimming pared 7 bases from V and 7 bases from J, leaving 17 bases between. The CDR3 has 13 residues. Germline V gene lookup returns CDR1 GTSNPN and CDR2 SVGIG (reference sequence). In DNA, the CDR3 is TGTGCCTTAAGGACGGACTTTGGGCAGCCCCAGCATTTT. Its protein product is CALRTDFGQPQHF.

The chain uses TRBV6-5 and TRBJ1-6; D perhaps matches TRBD1 (5 bases). V shed 0 bases and J shed 10 bases, with 13 bases lying between them. This CDR3 comprises 15 residues. Germline-derived CDR1 and CDR2 are MNHEY and SVGAGI. For the CDR3, the DNA is TGTGCCAGCAGTTACTCGGAGGGACGAGGGTCACCCCTCCACTTT. It codes for CASSYSEGRGSPLHF.

The V gene is TRBV6-1, the J gene TRBJ1-2; 7 nucleotides agree with TRBD1. From germline, CDR1 is MNHNS and CDR2 SASEGT. The CDR3 is 13 residues long. V shed 10 bases and J 1 base; nucleotides not matched to a gene: 6. The CDR3 bases are TGTGCCACCCGGGACAGCTTTAACTATGGCTACACCTTC. Translation: CATRDSFNYGYTF.

This clone was seen a few times. The CDR3 loop is CASSFKTGPPTYEQYF. CDR3 nucleotides: TGTGCCAGCAGCTTCAAAACAGGGCCCCCCACCTACGAGCAGTACTTC. The rearrangement uses TRBV11-2 and TRBJ2-7; a possible D gene is TRBD1 (6 bases). The V end was cut by 3 bases, the J end by 2 bases, with 17 bases between. Germline CDR1 SGHAT, CDR2 FQNNGV. The CDR3 sequence is 16 residues long.

The CDR3 region is CSVASRQAGNTEAFF. The CDR3 nucleotides read TGCAGCGTTGCCTCGCGGCAGGCGGGGAACACTGAAGCTTTCTTT. The V gene is TRBV29-1, the J gene TRBJ1-1; D is undetermined. Germline V lookup: CDR1 SQVTM, CDR2 ANQGSEA. This CDR3 region has 15 residues. V was clipped by 4 bases and J by 1 base, with 16 bases between them.

This clone was detected a few times. The chain couples TRBV4-3 to TRBJ2-3; 8 positions agree with TRBD2. This CDR3 contains 16 residues. Germline lookup yields CDR1 LGHNA and CDR2 YSLEER. Trimming removed 0 bases from V and 9 bases from J; junction bases left unmatched: 11. The CDR3 loop is CASSQDLVHRGGTQYF. The CDR3 region has the DNA TGCGCCAGCAGCCAAGATCTCGTCCATCGCGGGGGGACGCAGTATTTT.

The CDR3 sequence: CASSLGGVNTEAFF. CDR3 nucleotides: TGCGCCAGCAGCTTGGGAGGAGTGAACACTGAAGCTTTCTTT. The chain employs TRBV5-1 and TRBJ1-1; D is undetermined. The CDR3 has 14 residues. The V gene's germline CDR1 is SGHRS and CDR2 YFSETQ. V shed 0 bases and J shed 0 bases, with 6 bases lying between them.

V gene TRBV27 combines with J gene TRBJ2-3, with 9 bases that match TRBD2. Germline values: CDR1 MNHEY, CDR2 SMNVEV (reference sequence). The CDR3 contains 14 residues. J lost 3 bases, V lost 5 bases, and 3 bases had no gene match. The CDR3 spells CASSPGLATDTQYF. The CDR3 coding sequence is TGTGCCAGCAGTCCGGGACTAGCAACAGATACGCAGTATTTT.

In this sample, this clone turned up a few times. The chain uses TRBV20-1 and TRBJ1-1, with D unresolved. Trimming pared 5 bases from V and 1 base from J, leaving 5 bases between. The germline CDR1 and CDR2 sequences are DFQATT and SNEGSKA (reference sequence). CDR3 length equals 11 residues. Here the CDR3 reads CSADGNTEAFF. CDR3 bases: TGCAGTGCTGACGGGAACACTGAAGCTTTCTTT.

The chain links TRBV29-1 to TRBJ2-5; D is uncertain. Trimming left V 4 bases short and J 1 base short, with 4 bases between. Germline V gene sequence: CDR1 SQVTM, CDR2 ANQGSEA. This CDR3 region has 11 residues. The CDR3 spells CSVVPQETQYF. The CDR3 bases are TGCAGCGTTGTACCCCAAGAGACCCAGTACTTC.